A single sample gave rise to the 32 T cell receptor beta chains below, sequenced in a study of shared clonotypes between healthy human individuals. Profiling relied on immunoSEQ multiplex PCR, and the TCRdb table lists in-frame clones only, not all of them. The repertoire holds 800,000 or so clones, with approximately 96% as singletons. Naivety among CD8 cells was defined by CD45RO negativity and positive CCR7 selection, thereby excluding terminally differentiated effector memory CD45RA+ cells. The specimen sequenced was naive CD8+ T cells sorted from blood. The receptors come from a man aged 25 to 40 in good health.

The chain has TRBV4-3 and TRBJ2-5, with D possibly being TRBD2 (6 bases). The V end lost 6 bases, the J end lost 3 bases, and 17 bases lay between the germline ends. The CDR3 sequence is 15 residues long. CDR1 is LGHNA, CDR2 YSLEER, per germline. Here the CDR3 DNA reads TGCGCCAGCAGGGGGGGTTACGAGAGCGAAGAGACCCAGTACTTC. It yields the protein CASRGGYESEETQYF.

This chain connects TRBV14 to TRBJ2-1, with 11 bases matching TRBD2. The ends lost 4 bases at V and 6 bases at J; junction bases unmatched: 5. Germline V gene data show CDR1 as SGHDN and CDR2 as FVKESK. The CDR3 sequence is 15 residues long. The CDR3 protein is CASSPNGLAGNEQFF. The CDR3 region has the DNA TGTGCCAGCAGCCCAAACGGACTAGCGGGCAATGAGCAGTTCTTC.

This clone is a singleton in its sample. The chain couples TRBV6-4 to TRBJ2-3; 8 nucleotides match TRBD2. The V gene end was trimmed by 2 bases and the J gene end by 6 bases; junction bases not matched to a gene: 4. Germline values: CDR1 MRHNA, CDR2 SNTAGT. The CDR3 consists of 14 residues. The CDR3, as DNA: TGTGCCAGCAGTGACAACCCGGGAGGGGATACGCAGTATTTT. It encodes CASSDNPGGDTQYF.

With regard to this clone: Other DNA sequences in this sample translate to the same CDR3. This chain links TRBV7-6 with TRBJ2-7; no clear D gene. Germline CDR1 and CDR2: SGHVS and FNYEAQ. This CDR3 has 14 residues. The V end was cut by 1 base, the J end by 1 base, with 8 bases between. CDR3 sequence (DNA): TGTGCCAGCAGCTTAGAGGTGTCTTCCTACGAGCAGTACTTC. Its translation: CASSLEVSSYEQYF.

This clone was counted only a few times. The CDR3 DNA reads TGTGCCAGCAGTTTTTGGGGTGATGGTACAGATACGCAGTATTTT. This gives the protein CASSFWGDGTDTQYF. The V call is TRBV28, the J call TRBJ2-3; D not resolved. Trimming took 3 bases from V and 3 from J, leaving 13 bases between them. The CDR3 has 15 amino acids. Germline V lookup: CDR1 MDHEN, CDR2 SYDVKM.

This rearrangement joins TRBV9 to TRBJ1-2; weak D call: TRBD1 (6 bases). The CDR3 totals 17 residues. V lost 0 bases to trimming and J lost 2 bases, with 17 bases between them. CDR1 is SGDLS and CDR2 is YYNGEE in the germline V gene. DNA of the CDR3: TGTGCCAGCAGCGTAGAAGGAGTTTTCCAGGGGAACTATGGCTACACCTTC. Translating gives CASSVEGVFQGNYGYTF.

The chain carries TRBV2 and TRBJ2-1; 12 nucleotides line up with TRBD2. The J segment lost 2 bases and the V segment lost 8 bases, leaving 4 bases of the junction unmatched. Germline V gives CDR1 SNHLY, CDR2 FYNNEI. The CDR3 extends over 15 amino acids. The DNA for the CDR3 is TGTGCCAGCCCTAGCGGGAGGGCGACCTACAATGAGCAGTTCTTC. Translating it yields CASPSGRATYNEQFF.

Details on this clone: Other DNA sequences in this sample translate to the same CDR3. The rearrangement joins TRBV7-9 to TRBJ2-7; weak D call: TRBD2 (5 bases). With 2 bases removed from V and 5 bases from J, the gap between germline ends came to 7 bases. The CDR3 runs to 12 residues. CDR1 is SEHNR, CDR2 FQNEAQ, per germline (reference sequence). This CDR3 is CASSLTRDEQYF. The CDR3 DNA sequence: TGTGCCAGCAGCTTAACTAGGGACGAGCAGTACTTC.

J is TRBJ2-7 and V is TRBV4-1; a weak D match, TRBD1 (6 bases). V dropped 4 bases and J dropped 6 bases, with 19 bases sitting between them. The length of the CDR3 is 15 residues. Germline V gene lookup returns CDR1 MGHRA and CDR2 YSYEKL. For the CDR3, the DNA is TGCGCCAGCAGCCCCAGGGGCCTAGCTCTTGCCGAGCAGTACTTC. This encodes CASSPRGLALAEQYF.

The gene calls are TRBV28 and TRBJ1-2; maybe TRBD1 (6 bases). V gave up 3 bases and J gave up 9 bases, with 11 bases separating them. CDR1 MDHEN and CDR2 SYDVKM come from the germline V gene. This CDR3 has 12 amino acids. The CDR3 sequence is CASSLDRSSYTF. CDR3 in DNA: TGTGCCAGCAGTTTGGACAGAAGCAGCTACACCTTC.

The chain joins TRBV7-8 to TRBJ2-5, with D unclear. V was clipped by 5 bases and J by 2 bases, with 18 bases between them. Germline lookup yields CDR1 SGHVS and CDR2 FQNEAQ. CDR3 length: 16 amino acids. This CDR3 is CASSHHFRRPQETQYF. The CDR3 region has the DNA TGTGCCAGCAGCCATCACTTCAGACGGCCGCAAGAGACCCAGTACTTC.

CDR3: CASSPRDGNGYTF. The DNA for the CDR3 is TGTGCCAGCAGCCCCCGGGACGGGAATGGCTACACCTTC. The gene calls are TRBV7-2 and TRBJ1-2, with a weak D call TRBD1 (5 bases). Germline V lookup: CDR1 SGHTA, CDR2 FQGNSA. V was clipped by 5 bases and J by 6 bases, with 13 bases between them. The length of the CDR3 is 13 residues.

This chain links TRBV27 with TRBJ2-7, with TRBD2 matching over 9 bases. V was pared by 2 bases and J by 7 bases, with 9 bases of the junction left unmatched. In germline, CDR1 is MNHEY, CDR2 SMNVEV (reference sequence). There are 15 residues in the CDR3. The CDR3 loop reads CASSLAGGPGREQYF. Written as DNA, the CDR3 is TGTGCCAGCAGTTTAGCGGGAGGGCCTGGTCGGGAGCAGTACTTC.

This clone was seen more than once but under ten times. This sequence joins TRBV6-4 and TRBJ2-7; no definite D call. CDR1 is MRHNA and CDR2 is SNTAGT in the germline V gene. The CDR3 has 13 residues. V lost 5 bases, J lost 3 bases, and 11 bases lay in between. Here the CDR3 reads CASSTRLGYEQYF. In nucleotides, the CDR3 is TGTGCCAGCAGTACGCGACTGGGCTACGAGCAGTACTTC.

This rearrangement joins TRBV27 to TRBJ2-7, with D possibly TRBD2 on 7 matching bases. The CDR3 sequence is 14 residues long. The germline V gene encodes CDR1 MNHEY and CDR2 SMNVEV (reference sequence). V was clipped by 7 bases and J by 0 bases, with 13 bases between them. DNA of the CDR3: TGTGCCAGCATGGGGGGGGCCAGCTCCTACGAGCAGTACTTC. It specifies CASMGGASSYEQYF.

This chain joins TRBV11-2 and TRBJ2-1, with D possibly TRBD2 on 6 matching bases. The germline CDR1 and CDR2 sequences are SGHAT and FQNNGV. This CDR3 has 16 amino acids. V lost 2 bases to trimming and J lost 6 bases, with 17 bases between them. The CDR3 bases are TGTGCCAGCAGCTTATTCATTTACGGGAGCCTCAATGAGCAGTTCTTC. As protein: CASSLFIYGSLNEQFF.

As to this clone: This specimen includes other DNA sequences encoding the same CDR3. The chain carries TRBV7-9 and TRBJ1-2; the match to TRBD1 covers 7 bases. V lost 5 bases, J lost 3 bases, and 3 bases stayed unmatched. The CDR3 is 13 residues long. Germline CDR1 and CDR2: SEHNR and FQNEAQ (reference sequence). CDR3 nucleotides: TGTGCCAGCAGCCCCGGGACAGACTATGGCTACACCTTC. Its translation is CASSPGTDYGYTF.

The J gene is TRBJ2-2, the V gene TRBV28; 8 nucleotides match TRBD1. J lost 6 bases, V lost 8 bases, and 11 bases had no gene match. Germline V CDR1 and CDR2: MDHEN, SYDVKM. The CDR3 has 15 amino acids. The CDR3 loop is CASVSRQGISGELFF. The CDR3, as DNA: TGTGCCAGCGTCTCGAGACAGGGGATTTCCGGGGAGCTGTTTTTT.

DNA of the CDR3: TGTGCCAGCAGCTTAGGGGAGAGGGGCCCGACCTACAATGAGCAGTTCTTC. It codes for CASSLGERGPTYNEQFF. The chain combines TRBV11-2 with TRBJ2-1; either TRBD1 or TRBD2 may fit D (5 bases each). This CDR3 spans 17 amino acids. Germline assignment: CDR1 SGHAT and CDR2 FQNNGV. The V end lost 1 base, the J end lost 2 bases, and 15 bases lay between the germline ends.

As DNA, the CDR3 is TGCAGTGCAACAGGGCTAGGCTACACCTTC. This gives the protein CSATGLGYTF. The gene calls are TRBV20-1 and TRBJ1-2, with a possible D match to TRBD1 (6 bases). The CDR3 totals 10 residues. V lost 6 bases to trimming and J lost 8 bases, with 10 bases between them. Germline V CDR1 and CDR2: DFQATT, SNEGSKA (reference sequence).

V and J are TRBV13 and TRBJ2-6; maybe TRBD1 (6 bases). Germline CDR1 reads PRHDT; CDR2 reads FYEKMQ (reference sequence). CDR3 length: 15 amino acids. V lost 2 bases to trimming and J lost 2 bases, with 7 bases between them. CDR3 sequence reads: CASSLSGAGANVLTF. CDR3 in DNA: TGTGCCAGCAGCTTATCAGGGGCTGGGGCCAACGTCCTGACTTTC.

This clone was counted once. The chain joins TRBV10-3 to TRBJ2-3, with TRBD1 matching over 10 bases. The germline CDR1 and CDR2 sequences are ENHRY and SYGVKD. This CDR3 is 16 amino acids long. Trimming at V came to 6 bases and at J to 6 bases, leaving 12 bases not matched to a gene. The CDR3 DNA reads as TGTGCCATCAGGGGGCCGGGACAGGGGTCGTGGGATACGCAGTATTTT. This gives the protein CAIRGPGQGSWDTQYF.

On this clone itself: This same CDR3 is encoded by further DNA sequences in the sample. The CDR3 nucleotides are TGTGCCAGCAGCTCTGGACAGGGGCCATCCTACGAGCAGTACTTC. This translates into CASSSGQGPSYEQYF. V is TRBV7-9 and J is TRBJ2-7; 9 bases fit TRBD1. With V trimmed by 4 bases and J by 1 base, 5 bases remained unmatched. Germline V gene lookup returns CDR1 SEHNR and CDR2 FQNEAQ (reference sequence). The length of the CDR3 is 15 residues.

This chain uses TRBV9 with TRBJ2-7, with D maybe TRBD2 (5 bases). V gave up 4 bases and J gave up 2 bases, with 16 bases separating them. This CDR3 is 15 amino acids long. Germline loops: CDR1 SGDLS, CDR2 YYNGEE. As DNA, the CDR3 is TGTGCCAGCAGCCCAGCGGAGGCACCTACCTACGAGCAGTACTTC. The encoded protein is CASSPAEAPTYEQYF.

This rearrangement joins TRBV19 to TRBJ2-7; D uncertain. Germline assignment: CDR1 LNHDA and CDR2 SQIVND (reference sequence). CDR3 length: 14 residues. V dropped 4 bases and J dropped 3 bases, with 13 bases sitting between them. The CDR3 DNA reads TGTGCCAGTAGTAGCGGTTTGAGTGGCTACGAGCAGTACTTC. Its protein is CASSSGLSGYEQYF.

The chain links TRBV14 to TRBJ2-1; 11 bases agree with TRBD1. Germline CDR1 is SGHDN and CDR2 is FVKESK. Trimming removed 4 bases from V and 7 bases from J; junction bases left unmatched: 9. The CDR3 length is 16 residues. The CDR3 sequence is CASSPLGQGVRNEQFF. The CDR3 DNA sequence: TGTGCCAGCAGCCCTTTGGGACAGGGGGTGAGGAATGAGCAGTTCTTC.

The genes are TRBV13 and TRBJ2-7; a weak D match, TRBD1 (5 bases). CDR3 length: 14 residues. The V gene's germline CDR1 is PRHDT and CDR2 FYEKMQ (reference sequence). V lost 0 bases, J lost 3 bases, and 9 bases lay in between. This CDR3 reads CASSLGRVYYEQYF. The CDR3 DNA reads TGTGCCAGCAGCTTAGGCAGGGTTTACTACGAGCAGTACTTC.

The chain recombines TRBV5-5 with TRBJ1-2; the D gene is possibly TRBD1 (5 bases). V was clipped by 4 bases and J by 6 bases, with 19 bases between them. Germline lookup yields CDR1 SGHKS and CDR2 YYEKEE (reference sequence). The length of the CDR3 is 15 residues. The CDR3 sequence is CASSPPSLDSDGYTF. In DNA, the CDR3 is TGTGCCAGCAGCCCGCCTTCCCTAGACAGTGATGGCTACACCTTC.

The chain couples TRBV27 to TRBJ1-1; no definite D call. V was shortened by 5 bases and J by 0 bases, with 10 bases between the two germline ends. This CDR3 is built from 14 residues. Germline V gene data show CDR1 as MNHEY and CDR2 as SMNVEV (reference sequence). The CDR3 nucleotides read TGTGCCAGCAGTCCCAGCCTCATGAACACTGAAGCTTTCTTT. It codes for CASSPSLMNTEAFF.

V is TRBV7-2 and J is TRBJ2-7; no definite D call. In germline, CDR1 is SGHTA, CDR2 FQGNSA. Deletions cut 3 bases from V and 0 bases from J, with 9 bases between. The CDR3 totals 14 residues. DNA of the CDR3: TGTGCCAGCAGCTTCCTAGAAAGCTCCTACGAGCAGTACTTC. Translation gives CASSFLESSYEQYF.

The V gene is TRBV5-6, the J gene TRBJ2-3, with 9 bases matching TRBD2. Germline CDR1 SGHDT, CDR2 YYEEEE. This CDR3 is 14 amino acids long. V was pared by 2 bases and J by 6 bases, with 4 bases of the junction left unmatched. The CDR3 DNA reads TGTGCCAGCAGCTTTAGCGGGAGTTGGGATACGCAGTATTTT. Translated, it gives CASSFSGSWDTQYF.

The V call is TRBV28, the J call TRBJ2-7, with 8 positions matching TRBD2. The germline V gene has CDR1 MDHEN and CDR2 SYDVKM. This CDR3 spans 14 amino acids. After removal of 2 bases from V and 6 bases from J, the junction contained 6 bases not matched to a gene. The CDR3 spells CASSLLGLVGEQYF. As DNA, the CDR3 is TGTGCCAGCAGTTTACTGGGACTAGTGGGCGAGCAGTACTTC.